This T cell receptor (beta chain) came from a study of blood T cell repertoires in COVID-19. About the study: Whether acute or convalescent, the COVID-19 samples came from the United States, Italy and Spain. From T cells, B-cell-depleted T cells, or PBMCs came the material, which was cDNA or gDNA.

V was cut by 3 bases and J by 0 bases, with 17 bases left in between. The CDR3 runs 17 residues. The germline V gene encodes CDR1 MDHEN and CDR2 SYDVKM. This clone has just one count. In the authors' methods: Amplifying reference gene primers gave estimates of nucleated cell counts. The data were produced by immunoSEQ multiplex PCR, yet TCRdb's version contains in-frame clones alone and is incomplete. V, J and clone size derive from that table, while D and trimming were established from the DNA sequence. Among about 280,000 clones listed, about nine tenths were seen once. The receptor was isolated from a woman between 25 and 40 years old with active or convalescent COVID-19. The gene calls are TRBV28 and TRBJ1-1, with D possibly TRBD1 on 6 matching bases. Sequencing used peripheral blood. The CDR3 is CASSFRDNFFMNTEAFF. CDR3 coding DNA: TGTGCCAGCAGTTTCCGGGACAATTTCTTCATGAACACTGAAGCTTTCTTT.